These 15 T cell receptor beta chains originate from one sample sequenced in a study of cytomegalovirus exposure and HLA in healthy donors. PCR used 60 Vbeta primers and 13 Jbeta primers. TCRdb keeps only in-frame clones here, not all; method: immunoSEQ multiplex PCR. This table has 160,000 or so clones, about 80% appearing once. Sequences were obtained from PBMCs. The receptors come from a woman in her 40s in good health and CMV-seronegative.

The gene calls are TRBV12-5 and TRBJ1-3; D is perhaps TRBD1 (5 bases). Germline assignment: CDR1 LGHNT and CDR2 FRNRAP. Trimming took 4 bases from V and 0 from J, leaving 16 bases between them. The CDR3 totals 17 residues. The CDR3 loop reads CASGWLGGGNSGNTIYF. The CDR3 DNA sequence: TGTGCTAGTGGTTGGCTTGGCGGGGGGAACTCTGGAAACACCATATATTTT.

V usage is TRBV21-1 and J usage is TRBJ1-5; TRBD1, the table's D call, was not compared with the DNA. TRBV21-1 is annotated as a pseudogene. The CDR3 length is 14 residues. CDR3 loop: CASSFDRGNQPQHF. CDR3 in DNA: TGTGCCAGCAGTTTCGACAGGGGCAATCAGCCCCAGCATTTT.

The genes are TRBV4-1 and TRBJ2-5; 9 bases are shared with TRBD1. The DNA end lines up better with TRBJ2-7; the J call may be wrong. Germline V CDR1 and CDR2: MGHRA, YSYEKL. This CDR3 contains 15 residues. The CDR3 is CASSHHGQGTYEQYF. The DNA of the CDR3 is TGCGCCAGCAGCCATCATGGACAGGGGACCTACGAGCAGTACTTC.

Here the CDR3 reads CASSQDIRTSTQYF. CDR3 sequence (DNA): TGTGCCAGCAGCCAAGATATTCGGACTAGCACGCAGTATTTT. The genes are TRBV4-2 and TRBJ2-3, with 8 nucleotides matching TRBD2. Trimming took 0 bases from V and 9 from J; bases not matched to a gene: 5. The germline V gene has CDR1 LGHNA and CDR2 YNFKEQ. This CDR3 is 14 amino acids long.

This chain's CDR3 is CASSRFRDRVGTEAFF. CDR3 coding DNA: TGTGCCAGCAGCCGTTTCCGGGACAGGGTAGGCACTGAAGCTTTCTTT. The rearrangement uses TRBV5-4 and TRBJ1-1; 9 bases are a match to TRBD1. Germline loops: CDR1 SGHNT, CDR2 YYREEE (reference sequence). V dropped 4 bases and J dropped 4; count of bases not matched to a gene: 11. CDR3 length: 16 residues.

This chain joins TRBV25-1 and TRBJ1-5; D ambiguous. Trimming removed 1 base from V and 1 base from J, with 8 bases in between. In germline, CDR1 is MGHDK, CDR2 SYGVNS. The CDR3 loop spans 15 amino acids. CDR3 region: CASSESGGSNQPQHF. The CDR3 DNA is TGTGCCAGCAGTGAATCGGGCGGGAGCAATCAGCCCCAGCATTTT. Combining the CDR3 with reference TRBV25-1 and TRBJ1-5 gives the whole variable domain EADIYQTPRYLVIGTGKKITLECSQTMGHDKMYWYQQDPGMELHLIHYSYGVNSTEKGDLSSESTVSRIRTEHFPLTLESARPSHTSQYLCASSESGGSNQPQHFGDGTRLSIL.

The chain links TRBV7-9 to TRBJ1-5, with a possible D match to TRBD1 (5 bases). The CDR3 is 13 amino acids. The germline CDR1 and CDR2 sequences are SEHNR and FQNEAQ (reference sequence). V lost 0 bases and J lost 5, with 5 bases in between. The DNA of the CDR3 is TGTGCCAGCAGCTTAGCAGGGGATCAGCCCCAGCATTTT. Residues: CASSLAGDQPQHF.

This clone was found a few times. V is TRBV6-6 and J is TRBJ2-1; 7 nucleotides line up with TRBD1. V was clipped by 4 bases and J by 7 bases; unmatched bases: 7. CDR1 and CDR2 (germline): MNHNY, SVGAGI (reference sequence). The CDR3 runs to 14 residues. CDR3 sequence reads: CASSWGTALNEQFF. CDR3 bases: TGTGCCAGCAGTTGGGGGACAGCCCTGAATGAGCAGTTCTTC.

The chain has TRBV4-3 and TRBJ2-7; possible D gene TRBD2, 7 bases. Trimming removed 4 bases at V and 2 bases at J, with 15 bases between. CDR1 and CDR2 from the germline V gene are LGHNA and YSLEER. CDR3 length: 15 residues. DNA for the CDR3: TGCGCCAGCAGCCTAGGGGGGGCAGGGGCCTACGAGCAGTACTTC. Protein sequence: CASSLGGAGAYEQYF.

The chain carries TRBV6-5 and TRBJ1-1, with 9 positions matching TRBD1. J lost 7 bases, V lost 9 bases, and 12 bases had no gene match. Germline V gene sequence: CDR1 MNHEY, CDR2 SVGAGI. CDR3 length: 14 residues. The CDR3 coding sequence is TGTGCCAGTAAGTTTCAACAGGGGGCCTGTGAAGCTTTCTTT. Amino acid sequence: CASKFQQGACEAFF.

The V and J genes are TRBV6-5 and TRBJ2-7; possible D gene TRBD1, 5 bases. In germline, CDR1 is MNHEY, CDR2 SVGAGI. The CDR3 contains 13 residues. The V end lost 8 bases, the J end lost 2 bases, and 13 bases lay between the germline ends. CDR3 DNA: TGTGCCAGCGGGGCCCCCGGGCCCTACGAGCAGTACTTC. It encodes CASGAPGPYEQYF.

The rearrangement uses TRBV7-3 and TRBJ2-1, with 7 bases lining up with TRBD2. Trimming took 0 bases from V and 10 from J; bases not matched to a gene: 9. This CDR3 has 15 residues. Germline loops: CDR1 SGHTA, CDR2 FQGTGA. Here the CDR3 reads CASSLTGEGQREQFF. In nucleotides, the CDR3 is TGTGCCAGCAGCTTAACGGGGGAGGGCCAACGGGAGCAGTTCTTC.

The chain carries TRBV30 and TRBJ1-1; 7 nucleotides align to TRBD1. Per the germline V gene, CDR1 is GTSNPN and CDR2 is SVGIG (reference sequence). The CDR3 extends over 13 amino acids. J lost 6 bases, V lost 7 bases, and 11 bases had no gene match. CDR3 region: CASTGYGFAEAFF. The CDR3 nucleotides are TGTGCCTCGACAGGGTATGGGTTCGCTGAAGCTTTCTTT.

The chain carries TRBV5-1 and TRBJ2-5; TRBD2 agrees at 7 bases. The CDR3 covers 14 residues. Unmatched junction bases numbered 3, after V lost 3 bases and J lost 1 base. Germline-derived CDR1 and CDR2 are SGHRS and YFSETQ. The CDR3 is CASSSAGVQETQYF. In DNA form, the CDR3 reads TGCGCCAGCAGCTCGGCGGGAGTCCAAGAGACCCAGTACTTC.

The gene calls are TRBV5-1 and TRBJ2-7; 10 bases agree with TRBD1. Germline V CDR1 and CDR2: SGHRS, YFSETQ. CDR3 size: 15 residues. Trimming at V came to 0 bases and at J to 6 bases, leaving 6 bases not matched to a gene. CDR3 bases: TGCGCCAGCAGCTTGGCCGGGGGGACAGGGGTCGAGCAGTACTTC. It specifies CASSLAGGTGVEQYF.